This T cell receptor beta chain stems from a study of molecular identifiers for immune sequencing clone quantification. One entry per CDR3 protein results from TCRdb running MiXCR on the PCR reads. Here the sample spans some 100,000 distinct CDR3 sequences, under 40% being singletons. Researchers sorted naive CD8 T cells as cells that were CD8+CD4-CCR7+CD45RA+. CDR1 is SQVTM and CDR2 is ANQGSEA in the germline V gene. V was clipped by 7 bases and J by 2 bases, with 20 bases between them. This CDR3 contains 15 residues. Source material: naive CD8+ T cells from blood, with Jurkat cell RNA spiked in. Documented subset: FACS-sorted CD8+CD4-CCR7+CD45RA+ naive T cells. This chain joins TRBV29-1 and TRBJ1-2; D possibly corresponds to TRBD1 (5 bases). The clonotype originates from a human donor in good health. Some libraries in this study had Jurkat cell RNA spiked in. CDR3 sequence: CSELGGDKNNYGYTF. The CDR3 DNA reads TGCAGCGAGTTGGGGGGTGACAAAAACAACTATGGCTACACCTTC.